The 28 T cell receptor beta chains below all came from one sample that was sequenced in a study of T cell repertoires in cytomegalovirus infection. TCRdb re-called the reads through MiXCR, storing one row per CDR3 protein. The top ten hold 1.6% of the sample, which has roughly 230,000 distinct CDR3 sequences, 12% seen once. Sequenced: PBMCs. Receptors were obtained from a human donor in good health (CMV status not recorded). Some clones in this sample may be carry-over from other donors' samples.

This clonotype was seen many times. J is TRBJ2-3 and V is TRBV7-9; a possible D gene is TRBD2 (6 bases). Per the germline V gene, CDR1 is SEHNR and CDR2 is FQNEAQ (reference sequence). The CDR3 runs 16 residues. V dropped 4 bases and J dropped 3 bases, with 17 bases sitting between them. The DNA for the CDR3 is TGTGCCAGCAGCTCCTTGACTAGTAGTGGTACAGATACGCAGTATTTT. Encoded protein: CASSSLTSSGTDTQYF. Full variable domain (remainder filled in from reference TRBV7-9 and TRBJ2-3): DTGVSQNPRHKITKRGQNVTFRCDPISEHNRLYWYRQTLGQGPEFLTYFQNEAQLEKSRLLSDRFSAERPKGSFSTLEIQRTEQGDSAMYLCASSSLTSSGTDTQYFGPGTRLTVL.

This clonotype was detected ten times or more. The CDR3 nucleotides are TGTGCCAGCAGTTCGGAAACAGATACGCAGTATTTT. This encodes CASSSETDTQYF. This rearrangement joins TRBV28 to TRBJ2-3; D call uncertain. In germline, CDR1 is MDHEN, CDR2 SYDVKM. Trimming shortened V by 4 bases and J by 3 bases, and 5 bases separated the two germline ends. The CDR3 has 12 residues.

At least ten counts were recorded for this clonotype. This sequence joins TRBV28 and TRBJ2-7, with TRBD1 as a possible D gene (6 bases). Germline values: CDR1 MDHEN, CDR2 SYDVKM. The germline V and J ends were trimmed by 5 bases and 2 bases, with 10 bases remaining between them. The CDR3 is 13 amino acids. CDR3 loop: CASSAGATYEQYF. CDR3 nucleotide sequence: TGTGCCAGCAGTGCAGGGGCTACCTACGAGCAGTACTTC. The full variable domain, in which reference TRBV28 and TRBJ2-7 provide the parts outside the CDR3, is DVKVTQSSRYLVKRTGEKVFLECVQDMDHENMFWYRQDPGLGLRLIYFSYDVKMKEKGDIPEGYSVSREKKERFSLILESASTNQTSMYLCASSAGATYEQYFGPGTRLTVT.

In its sample, this clonotype was seen a few times. The V call is TRBV6-2 or TRBV6-3, the J call TRBJ2-5; 7 nucleotides agree with TRBD2. Looked up from germline, CDR1 is MNHEY and CDR2 is SVGEGT. Trimming took 2 bases from V and 5 from J; bases not matched to a gene: 11. This CDR3 has 16 amino acids. This CDR3 is CASSYGLGAGVETQYF. The DNA of the CDR3 is TGTGCCAGCAGTTACGGACTAGGGGCGGGAGTTGAGACCCAGTACTTC.

This clonotype was counted many times. The CDR3 region has the DNA TGTGCCACCATGACAGGGAGCTATAATTCACCCCTCCACTTT. Translated: CATMTGSYNSPLHF. The genes are TRBV28 and TRBJ1-6; 7 positions match TRBD1. The CDR3 has 14 residues. V was clipped by 10 bases and J by 3 bases; unmatched bases: 6. In germline, CDR1 is MDHEN, CDR2 SYDVKM.

This clonotype was picked up a small number of times. The chain carries TRBV6-5 and TRBJ2-3; 11 nucleotides agree with TRBD2. V shed 0 bases and J 3 bases; nucleotides not matched to a gene: 8. The CDR3 spans 18 residues. The V gene's germline CDR1 is MNHEY and CDR2 SVGAGI. The CDR3 DNA sequence: TGTGCCAGCAGTTACTCGGGTAGCGGGGGGGCCGGTACAGATACGCAGTATTTT. This sequence encodes CASSYSGSGGAGTDTQYF.

This clonotype was counted at least ten times. CDR3 residues: CASSSFQGTPGGYTF. The CDR3 bases are TGTGCCAGCAGCTCGTTCCAGGGGACTCCGGGGGGCTACACCTTC. The chain has TRBV7-8 and TRBJ1-2; tentative D call: TRBD1 (6 bases). The germline V and J ends were trimmed by 4 bases and 8 bases, with 20 bases remaining between them. The CDR3 loop spans 15 amino acids. Germline V CDR1 and CDR2: SGHVS, FQNEAQ.

The rearrangement uses TRBV29-1 and TRBJ1-1; 10 positions match TRBD1. The V segment lost 4 bases and the J segment 7 bases; nucleotides outside the gene matches: 3. This CDR3 has 12 amino acids. CDR1 is SQVTM, CDR2 ANQGSEA, per germline. The CDR3: CSVGQGAFEAFF. CDR3 bases: TGCAGCGTTGGACAGGGGGCTTTTGAAGCTTTCTTT.

For this clonotype: A much larger clone is a single base away; this may be a read error. The V and J genes are TRBV6-6 and TRBJ1-6; tentatively, D is TRBD1 (5 bases). Germline loops: CDR1 MNHNY, CDR2 SVGAGI (reference sequence). CDR3 length: 14 amino acids. CDR3 nucleotide sequence: TGTGCCAGCAGCCCGGGACTGAATAATACACCCCTCCACTTT. This codes for CASSPGLNNTPLHF.

This clonotype was counted only a few times. The V gene is TRBV25-1, the J gene TRBJ2-1; D might be TRBD1 (6 bases). The CDR3 loop spans 13 amino acids. Germline assignment: CDR1 MGHDK and CDR2 SYGVNS. V was pared by 6 bases and J by 10 bases, with 16 bases between. Here the CDR3 DNA reads TGTGCCAGCAGCGCTTCAGGGGTAGGGGAGCAGTTCTTC. Translation: CASSASGVGEQFF. The complete variable domain, with remaining parts taken from reference TRBV25-1 and TRBJ2-1, reads EADIYQTPRYLVIGTGKKITLECSQTMGHDKMYWYQQDPGMELHLIHYSYGVNSTEKGDLSSESTVSRIRTEHFPLTLESARPSHTSQYLCASSASGVGEQFFGPGTRLTVL.

This clonotype was seen at least ten times. The V call is TRBV7-2, the J call TRBJ2-6; D remains unclear. Germline CDR1 reads SGHTA; CDR2 reads FQGNSA. The germline V and J ends were trimmed by 3 bases and 4 bases, with 4 bases remaining between them. There are 13 residues in the CDR3. CDR3 sequence reads: CASSFAGANVLTF. DNA for the CDR3: TGTGCCAGCAGCTTCGCCGGGGCCAACGTCCTGACTTTC. Combining the CDR3 with reference TRBV7-2 and TRBJ2-6 gives the whole variable domain GAGVSQSPSNKVTEKGKDVELRCDPISGHTALYWYRQSLGQGLEFLIYFQGNSAPDKSGLPSDRFSAERTGGSVSTLTIQRTQQEDSAVYLCASSFAGANVLTFGAGSRLTVL.

This clonotype was picked up many times. This chain connects TRBV5-1 to TRBJ1-1; 7 bases agree with TRBD1. The ends lost 3 bases at V and 4 bases at J; junction bases unmatched: 12. Germline lookup yields CDR1 SGHRS and CDR2 YFSETQ. The CDR3 runs 16 residues. This CDR3 reads CASSSTDRRMGTEAFF. The CDR3 coding sequence is TGCGCCAGCAGCTCCACGGACAGGCGGATGGGCACTGAAGCTTTCTTT.

This clonotype has a count of ten or more. The chain recombines TRBV12-3 or TRBV12-4 with TRBJ1-1; tentatively, D is TRBD1 (5 bases). Trimming shortened V by 4 bases and J by 1 base, and 19 bases separated the two germline ends. The CDR3 has 17 residues. The CDR3, as DNA: TGTGCCAGCAGTTCAAGCAGGGCCTTTGCCTCGAACACTGAAGCTTTCTTT. Translation: CASSSSRAFASNTEAFF.

The gene calls are TRBV20-1 and TRBJ1-6, with D possibly matching TRBD1 (6 bases). V was cut by 2 bases and J by 5 bases, with 13 bases left in between. The CDR3 has 15 residues. CDR1 DFQATT and CDR2 SNEGSKA come from the germline V gene (reference sequence). This CDR3 is CSARSPGHDNSPLHF. CDR3 DNA: TGCAGTGCTAGATCGCCGGGACATGATAATTCACCCCTCCACTTT.

This clonotype was recorded a few times. This chain joins TRBV5-1 and TRBJ2-2, with 7 bases that match TRBD1. This CDR3 contains 14 residues. Trimming removed 0 bases from V and 6 bases from J; junction bases left unmatched: 2. Germline CDR1 reads SGHRS; CDR2 reads YFSETQ. The CDR3 nucleotides are TGCGCCAGCAGCTTGGAGACAGGGCCCGGGGAGCTGTTTTTT. Residues: CASSLETGPGELFF.

This clonotype has more than one count but fewer than ten. The chain links TRBV4-1 to TRBJ2-6; D ambiguous. The CDR3 has 18 amino acids. V was cut by 0 bases and J by 0 bases, with 12 bases left in between. The germline gives CDR1 MGHRA, CDR2 YSYEKL. The CDR3 protein is CASSQDVVRFSGANVLTF. Written as DNA, the CDR3 is TGCGCCAGCAGCCAAGATGTGGTTCGGTTCTCTGGGGCCAACGTCCTGACTTTC.

V is TRBV2 and J is TRBJ2-7; 13 positions match TRBD2. After removal of 6 bases from V and 5 bases from J, the junction contained 7 bases not matched to a gene. The CDR3 runs 15 residues. Germline V gene sequence: CDR1 SNHLY, CDR2 FYNNEI. The CDR3: CASRTGTSGVHEQYF. The CDR3 nucleotides are TGTGCCAGCAGAACCGGGACTAGCGGGGTCCACGAGCAGTACTTC.

This clonotype was found many times. This chain connects TRBV5-1 to TRBJ1-1; 10 positions match TRBD1. J lost 6 bases, V lost 4 bases, and 12 bases had no gene match. CDR1 and CDR2 (germline): SGHRS, YFSETQ. The CDR3 totals 16 residues. CDR3 DNA: TGCGCCAGCAGCCCCCGACAGGGGGCTACGGTGTCTGAAGCTTTCTTT. Its translation is CASSPRQGATVSEAFF. Filled out from reference TRBV5-1 and TRBJ1-1, the complete variable domain reads KAGVTQTPRYLIKTRGQQVTLSCSPISGHRSVSWYQQTPGQGLQFLFEYFSETQRNKGNFPGRFSGRQFSNSRSEMNVSTLELGDSALYLCASSPRQGATVSEAFFGQGTRLTVV.

This clonotype has only a few counts. The rearrangement joins TRBV19 to TRBJ2-7; TRBD1 matches 9 bases. This CDR3 is 18 amino acids long. Germline CDR1 is LNHDA and CDR2 is SQIVND (reference sequence). The ends lost 5 bases at V and 3 bases at J; junction bases unmatched: 17. Written as DNA, the CDR3 is TGTGCCAGTAGTGCCCAAGGTGTAAGGACAGGGGTCGGCTACGAGCAGTACTTC. It yields the protein CASSAQGVRTGVGYEQYF.

V and J are TRBV6-2 or TRBV6-3 and TRBJ2-3; TRBD2 matches 15 bases. This CDR3 comprises 17 residues. The V and J ends lost 0 bases and 4 bases, in that order; junction bases with no gene match: 2. CDR1 MNHEY and CDR2 SVGEGT come from the germline V gene. CDR3 in DNA: TGTGCCAGCAGTTACTCCGGACTAGCGGGAGGGCCAGATACGCAGTATTTT. This gives the protein CASSYSGLAGGPDTQYF.

This clonotype was counted ten times or more. The chain uses TRBV7-2 and TRBJ2-7, with D unresolved. The CDR3 has 12 amino acids. CDR1 and CDR2 from the germline V gene are SGHTA and FQGNSA. V lost 5 bases and J 7 bases, leaving 12 bases between the germline ends. This CDR3 is CASSPGRFEQYF. CDR3 nucleotides: TGTGCCAGCAGCCCGGGTCGGTTTGAGCAGTACTTC.

This clonotype was recorded a few times. The chain couples TRBV6-2 or TRBV6-3 to TRBJ2-4; 13 bases match TRBD2. V lost 2 bases and J lost 0; bases outside the gene matches: 7. This CDR3 comprises 19 residues. Germline V gives CDR1 MNHEY, CDR2 SVGEGT. The CDR3 nucleotides are TGTGCCAGCAGTTACGCCGGGACTAGCGGGGCAACAGCCAAAAACATTCAGTACTTC. It specifies CASSYAGTSGATAKNIQYF.

With regard to this clonotype: This may stem from a read error, because a much larger clone lies one nucleotide away. This chain uses TRBV12-3 or TRBV12-4 with TRBJ1-2; no definite D call. CDR3 length: 16 amino acids. The V gene lost 5 bases and the J gene lost 0 bases, with 16 bases spanning the gap. CDR3 sequence: CASSVGSKRANYGYTF. CDR3 nucleotides: TGTGCCAGCAGTGTGGGATCCAAGAGAGCTAACTATGGCTACACCTTC.

This clonotype came up many times. The V gene is TRBV7-7, the J gene TRBJ2-1; 7 positions match TRBD2. Trimming cost V 6 bases and J 10 bases; bases outside gene matches: 9. The CDR3 consists of 13 residues. The germline V gene has CDR1 SSHAT and CDR2 FNYEAQ (reference sequence). The CDR3 protein is CASSRTRGGEQFF. The CDR3 DNA reads as TGTGCCAGCAGTAGGACTAGAGGCGGCGAGCAGTTCTTC.

Only one count was recorded for this clonotype. The V and J genes are TRBV20-1 and TRBJ1-1; the D gene is possibly TRBD1 (6 bases). The CDR3 is 12 amino acids. Germline V gene lookup returns CDR1 DFQATT and CDR2 SNEGSKA (reference sequence). CDR3 sequence reads: CTLDSSNTEAFF. The CDR3 coding sequence is TGCACCCTGGACAGCTCGAACACTGAAGCTTTCTTT.

Many counts were recorded for this clonotype. This chain uses TRBV7-2 with TRBJ2-1; D may match TRBD1 or TRBD2 (6 bases each). The germline V gene has CDR1 SGHTA and CDR2 FQGNSA. The ends were cut back, 5 bases at V and 14 bases at J, with 16 bases in the middle. This CDR3 spans 12 amino acids. For the CDR3, the DNA is TGTGCCAGCAGCATGATTCACAGGGAGGAGTTCTTC. Amino acid sequence: CASSMIHREEFF.

This clonotype was detected only a few times. The gene calls are TRBV6-2 or TRBV6-3 and TRBJ2-1, with 7 bases matching TRBD2. CDR1 is MNHEY and CDR2 is SVGEGT in the germline V gene. The trim removed 0 bases at V and 5 bases at J, leaving 7 bases unmatched. The CDR3 is 16 residues long. CDR3 sequence: CASSYSFNAGDNEQFF. The DNA of the CDR3 is TGTGCCAGCAGTTACTCGTTTAACGCGGGAGACAATGAGCAGTTCTTC.

About this clonotype: A single base separates this from a much larger clone, so it may be a read error. The V and J genes are TRBV28 and TRBJ2-7, with TRBD2 identical over 7 bases. CDR3 size: 15 residues. Germline V lookup: CDR1 MDHEN, CDR2 SYDVKM. CDR3 nucleotide sequence: TGTACCAGCAGTTTAGGGTCTAGCGGCTCCTACGAGCAGTACTTC. Translation: CTSSLGSSGSYEQYF.